This is a list of T cell receptor beta chains from one sample in a study of CD8+ T cells in alopecia areata. Profiled with immunoSEQ multiplex PCR; TCRdb holds only in-frame clones, not every one. The sample holds around 190,000 clones, roughly 50% seen once. The sequencing input was CD8+ T cells sorted from blood. The origin of the receptors is a human donor in good health. Both conserved end residues are part of each CDR3. A D gene is named only where the DNA matches it firmly. Size is stated for part of the rows, as once, few or many counts, or as a class when the clone is expanded.

16	TRBV7-8	TRBD1	TRBJ2-7	NA	CASSSFGTGSFHEQYF	TGTGCCAGCAGCAGCTTCGGGACAGGGAGTTTCCACGAGCAGTACTTC
14	TRBV6-5	NA	TRBJ1-1	NA	CASSRGEENTEAFF	TGTGCCAGCAGCCGCGGGGAGGAGAACACTGAAGCTTTCTTT
13	TRBV29-1	NA	TRBJ1-2	NA	CSAVSGGGYGYTF	TGCAGCGCTGTCAGCGGAGGAGGCTATGGCTACACCTTC
13	TRBV2	NA	TRBJ1-5	NA	CASRTDSNQPQHF	TGTGCCAGCAGGACAGATAGCAATCAGCCCCAGCATTTT
15	TRBV7-9	NA	TRBJ2-1	few	CASSLAWTAYNEQFF	TGTGCCAGCAGCTTAGCCTGGACGGCCTACAATGAGCAGTTCTTC
19	TRBV13	NA	TRBJ1-1	NA	CASSLGRGLADKMNTEAFF	TGTGCCAGCAGCTTAGGCCGAGGTTTGGCAGATAAGATGAACACTGAAGCTTTCTTT
12	TRBV27	NA	TRBJ2-7	NA	CASSSTRVEQYF	TGTGCCAGCAGTTCCACGAGGGTAGAGCAGTACTTC
16	TRBV7-9	TRBD2	TRBJ2-5	few	CASSLSSGPLRETQYF	TGTGCCAGCAGCCTGTCTAGCGGGCCCCTCCGGGAGACCCAGTACTTC
14	TRBV18	TRBD2	TRBJ2-7	few	CASSLGLAVYEQYF	TGTGCCAGCTCACTGGGACTAGCGGTTTACGAGCAGTACTTC
14	TRBV9	NA	TRBJ2-5	NA	CATPPLGGQETQYF	TGTGCCACGCCCCCCCTAGGCGGCCAAGAGACCCAGTACTTC
16	TRBV15	NA	TRBJ2-3	few	CATSRAPGVWTDTQYF	TGTGCCACCAGCAGAGCCCCAGGGGTTTGGACAGATACGCAGTATTTT
14	TRBV5-4	NA	TRBJ1-1	once	CASSFGGGGTEAFF	TGTGCCAGCAGCTTCGGGGGGGGAGGCACTGAAGCTTTCTTT
14	TRBV25-1	NA	TRBJ1-3	NA	CASSEWGSGNTIYF	TGTGCCAGCAGTGAATGGGGGTCTGGAAACACCATATATTTT
13	TRBV27	NA	TRBJ2-1	NA	CASSLLSVDEQFF	TGTGCCAGCAGTTTATTGTCGGTTGATGAGCAGTTCTTC
13	TRBV5-1	NA	TRBJ2-5	NA	CASSPIGGETQYF	TGCGCCAGCAGCCCAATAGGGGGAGAGACCCAGTACTTC
14	TRBV7-9	NA	TRBJ2-7	NA	CASTHHQEGWWQYF	TGTGCCAGCACCCATCACCAAGAGGGTTGGTGGCAGTACTTC
12	TRBV6-6	NA	TRBJ2-7	few	CASSSSLNEQYF	TGTGCCAGCAGTTCTAGCTTAAACGAGCAGTACTTC
13	TRBV6-5	NA	TRBJ1-1	NA	CASRTTGSTEAFF	TGTGCCAGCAGGACAACAGGGAGTACTGAAGCTTTCTTT
18	TRBV13	TRBD1	TRBJ1-1	few	CASSLRAAGQGLRTEAFF	TGTGCCAGCAGCTTGAGGGCGGCCGGACAGGGGTTGCGGACTGAAGCTTTCTTT
12	TRBV7-9	NA	TRBJ1-5	few	CASSLNDQPQHF	TGTGCCAGCAGCTTGAACGATCAGCCCCAGCATTTT
15	TRBV6-1	NA	TRBJ1-1	NA	CASSEIPGPGTEAFF	TGTGCCAGCAGTGAAATTCCAGGGCCAGGGACTGAAGCTTTCTTT
13	TRBV6-6	TRBD2	TRBJ2-5	few	CASYGLARETQYF	TGTGCCAGCTATGGACTAGCGAGGGAGACCCAGTACTTC
12	TRBV6-5	NA	TRBJ1-1	NA	CASRERNTEAFF	TGTGCCAGCCGTGAAAGGAACACTGAAGCTTTCTTT
14	TRBV4-2	TRBD1	TRBJ1-2	NA	CASSLDRGPYGYTF	TGTGCCAGCAGCCTTGACAGGGGCCCTTATGGCTACACCTTC
11	TRBV30	NA	TRBJ2-7	NA	CAWRYGYEQYF	TGTGCCTGGAGATACGGCTACGAGCAGTACTTC